Listed below are T cell receptor beta chains from one sample, sequenced in a study of blood T cells in healthy people across ages. MiXCR was run by TCRdb on the 5' RACE reads, yielding one entry per CDR3 protein. There are nearly 800,000 distinct CDR3 sequences in the sample; around three fifths occur only once, and roughly 26% lies in the top ten. The sample taken for sequencing was blood. Receptors originate from a man between 40 and 49 years old in good health. CDR3s include the opening cysteine and the closing phenylalanine or tryptophan. D genes are given only for firm matches. Expanded clones get a size class; other rows say once, few or many, or leave the size out.

clone_size d_call j_call v_call cdr3_nt cdr3_aa
- - TRBJ2-6 TRBV24-1 TGTGCCACCAGTGATTTGCCGGGTCCCGGGGCCAACGTCCTGACTTTC CATSDLPGPGANVLTF
few - TRBJ1-2 TRBV2 TGTGCCAGTCGGGCCTTTGGTAGTGGCTACACCTTC CASRAFGSGYTF
- - TRBJ1-2 TRBV6-5 TGTGCCAGCAGTTACTCCAGACCCGCTCTTTCTAACTATGGCTACACCTTC CASSYSRPALSNYGYTF
- - TRBJ2-1 TRBV7-3 TGTGCCGGCAGCTCCCTCGGGACTTCCTCCTACAATGAGCAGTTCTTC CAGSSLGTSSYNEQFF
- - TRBJ2-1 TRBV7-3 TGTGCCAGCAGCCAACCCGGAGTCGGGGAGCAGTTCTTC CASSQPGVGEQFF
many - TRBJ2-7 TRBV6-2/TRBV6-3 TGTGCCAGCAGCTTGACAGTGGTCCCCTACGAGCAGTACTTC CASSLTVVPYEQYF
many - TRBJ1-4 TRBV14 TGTGCCAGCAGCCAACCCGGGACAATGAATGAAAAACTGTTTTTT CASSQPGTMNEKLFF
- - TRBJ2-3 TRBV5-5 TGTGCCAGCGGGTTTTCGGCGGGGCTAACAGATACGCAGTATTTT CASGFSAGLTDTQYF
- TRBD1 TRBJ2-6 TRBV29-1 TGCAGCGCTGGGGACAGCGGGGCCAACGTCCTGACTTTC CSAGDSGANVLTF
- - TRBJ1-2 TRBV7-6 TGTGCCAGCAGCCCCCCTGTCGGAGGTGCCACTAACTATGGCTACACCTTC CASSPPVGGATNYGYTF
once - TRBJ1-1 TRBV20-1 TGCAGTGCTATCCCCTTAGGGGCAGGGGCCTACCCGACGGCTTTCTTT CSAIPLGAGAYPTAFF
- - TRBJ1-2 TRBV29-1 TGCAGCGTTGACCCTACCCTTAGGGGAGGGAATGGGGGTGGCTACACCTTC CSVDPTLRGGNGGGYTF
- TRBD2 TRBJ2-7 TRBV10-3 TGTGCCATCAGGGACCCTGTTGCGACTAGCGGGAGCTCCTACGAGCAGTACTTC CAIRDPVATSGSSYEQYF
- TRBD1 TRBJ1-2 TRBV11-3 TGCGCCAGCACCGTGGACAGGAGCTATGGCTACACCTTC CASTVDRSYGYTF
- TRBD2 TRBJ2-5 TRBV20-1 TGCAGTGCTAGTCTAGCGGGGGGGCGGAGGGAGACCCAGTACTTC CSASLAGGRRETQYF
- - TRBJ2-1 TRBV20-1 TGCAGTGCTGGGACTCCCAGCTCCTACAATGAGCAGTTCTTC CSAGTPSSYNEQFF
- TRBD2 TRBJ2-7 TRBV11-3 TGTGCCAGCAGCTTATTTGCACTAGCGGAATACGAGCAGTACTTC CASSLFALAEYEQYF
- TRBD2 TRBJ2-1 TRBV11-2 TGTGCCAGCAGCTCCTTAGCCGCTAGCGGGAGATACAATGAGCAGTTCTTC CASSSLAASGRYNEQFF
- TRBD1 TRBJ2-7 TRBV27 TGTGCCAGCAGTAGAAGACAGGGAGTCTACGAGCAGTACTTC CASSRRQGVYEQYF
- - TRBJ2-7 TRBV21-1 TGTGCCGGCAGCAAAATAGGTGGGACTGCCTCCTACGAGCAGTACTTC CAGSKIGGTASYEQYF
few - TRBJ1-2 TRBV3-1 TGTGCCAGCAGCCCAAGCCAGGGGCCTTCTGGCTACACCTTC CASSPSQGPSGYTF
- TRBD2 TRBJ2-1 TRBV12-3/TRBV12-4 TGTGCCAGCAGTTTAAGGGCGGGAGTACTAAATGAGCAGTTCTTC CASSLRAGVLNEQFF
- - TRBJ1-2 TRBV29-1 TGCAGCGTTGCCGGACAGCATGACTATGGCTACACCTTC CSVAGQHDYGYTF
- TRBD1 TRBJ1-5 TRBV12-3/TRBV12-4 TGTGCCAGCAGTTTCGGGACAGGGAGAAATCAGCCCCAGCATTTT CASSFGTGRNQPQHF
- TRBD1 TRBJ1-2 TRBV5-1 TGCGCCAGCAATTTTCGGCAGGGGGTTGATGGCTACACCTTC CASNFRQGVDGYTF
few - TRBJ1-5 TRBV27 TGTGCCACCCAAACCCGGATCAATCAGCCCCAGCATTTT CATQTRINQPQHF
few - TRBJ1-5 TRBV2 TGTGCCAGCAGTGAGTCGTATCAGCCCCAGCATTTT CASSESYQPQHF
- TRBD1 TRBJ2-3 TRBV10-2 TGCGCCAGCAGTGAGCTGGGACAGGGCTACACAGATACGCAGTATTTT CASSELGQGYTDTQYF
- - TRBJ1-5 TRBV7-2 TGTGCCAGCAGCTTGGGGGGAGATCGGCCCCAGCATTTT CASSLGGDRPQHF
few - TRBJ2-1 TRBV7-2 TGTGCCAGCAGCTTCGGGACGGCGTACAATGAGCAGTTCTTC CASSFGTAYNEQFF
- TRBD2 TRBJ2-5 TRBV3-1 TGTGCCAGCAGCGTGGGAGGGATGTACCAAGAGACCCAGTACTTC CASSVGGMYQETQYF
- - TRBJ2-1 TRBV12-3/TRBV12-4 TGTGCCAGCAGTTACGGGCGAGAGAATGAGCAGTTCTTC CASSYGRENEQFF
many - TRBJ2-1 TRBV15 TGTGCCACCAGCAGAGATCCTACCGCGGGTTCAGTTTTGTTCTTC CATSRDPTAGSVLFF
- - TRBJ2-1 TRBV28 TGTGCCAGTAGTTACGGTTTCTACAATGGGCAGTTCTTC CASSYGFYNGQFF
- - TRBJ2-1 TRBV6-5 TGTGCCAGCAGGCCACTAGTCAACAATGAGCAGTTCTTC CASRPLVNNEQFF
- - TRBJ2-7 TRBV28 TGTGCCAGCAACTACTACAGTTCCTACGAGCAGTACTTC CASNYYSSYEQYF
- - TRBJ1-4 TRBV10-3 TGTGCCATCAGTGAGAGAGGGGAGAGTGAAAAACTGTTTTTT CAISERGESEKLFF
- TRBD1 TRBJ2-5 TRBV10-3 TGTGCCATCAGTGCCCGGGACAGCGAACAAGAGACCCAGTACTTC CAISARDSEQETQYF
few - TRBJ2-7 TRBV20-1 TGCAGTGCTAGTGACACTCTGCTCTACGAGCAGTACTTC CSASDTLLYEQYF
- - TRBJ2-1 TRBV20-1 TGCAGTGCTAGCGGGGGTGAGCAGTTCTTC CSASGGEQFF
- - TRBJ1-5 TRBV4-1 TGCGCCAGCAGCCAAGTTCTCGGCGATCAGCCCCAGCATTTT CASSQVLGDQPQHF
- TRBD1 TRBJ2-3 TRBV11-2 TGTGCCAGCAGCCCCCGTACGCCCTCAGGGGGTTTGGCAGATACGCAGTATTTT CASSPRTPSGGLADTQYF
- TRBD2 TRBJ2-7 TRBV6-2/TRBV6-3 TGTGCCAGCACCCGGTCTAGCGGGTCTTACGAGCAGTACTTC CASTRSSGSYEQYF